The sequence of this T cell receptor beta chain was determined in a study of identical twins. The study, taken as a whole, reports: Carriage of fewer insertions was seen in abundant cord blood beta clonotypes, whereas memory repertoires showed none.

On this clonotype itself: Its antigen is not known.

One entry per CDR3 protein results from TCRdb running MiXCR on the 5' RACE reads. The sample shows under 900,000 distinct CDR3 sequences, over 9% of them seen only once. Germline trimming cut 5 bases from V and 3 bases from J; bases unmatched to any gene: 10. CDR1 and CDR2 from the germline V gene are MNHNS and SASEGT. CDR3 length: 16 amino acids. The sample also formed part of further work on yellow fever vaccine responses in identical twins.

The sequencing input was PBMCs. V and J are TRBV6-1 and TRBJ2-7; 10 nucleotides line up with TRBD2. The sequence came from a woman between 18 and 29 years old in good health. CDR3 amino acids: CASSLSSGSVLYEQYF. The CDR3, as DNA: TGTGCCAGCAGTCTCTCTAGCGGGAGTGTCCTCTACGAGCAGTACTTC.